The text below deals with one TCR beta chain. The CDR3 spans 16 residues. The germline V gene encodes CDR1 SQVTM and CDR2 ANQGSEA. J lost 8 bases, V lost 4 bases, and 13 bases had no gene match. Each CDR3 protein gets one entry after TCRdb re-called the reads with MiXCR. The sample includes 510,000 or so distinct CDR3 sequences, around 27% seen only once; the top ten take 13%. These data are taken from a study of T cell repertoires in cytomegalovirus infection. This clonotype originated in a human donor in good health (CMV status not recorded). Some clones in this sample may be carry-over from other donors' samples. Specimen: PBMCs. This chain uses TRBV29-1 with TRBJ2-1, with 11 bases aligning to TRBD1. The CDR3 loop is CSVVGARDRGADEQFF. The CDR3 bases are TGCAGCGTTGTCGGTGCCAGGGACAGGGGGGCCGATGAGCAGTTCTTC.